This T cell receptor (beta chain) was found in a study of Ad26.COV2.S vaccination and SARS-CoV-2 variants. Some clones are missing from TCRdb's copy, which holds only in-frame ones; the method was immunoSEQ multiplex PCR. The sample lists approximately 420,000 clones, less than 90% occurring once. Described treatment: 19 received Ad26.COV2.S at low or high dose, single or two shots; five or six received placebo; per-sample allocation not given. Day 63 after the first vaccine or placebo injection was the time point for sampling. Within Boston, the person who donated was an adult of 18-55 years. Trimming stripped 5 bases from V and 3 bases from J, with 17 bases between. Germline V gene lookup returns CDR1 SGHTA and CDR2 FQGNSA. This CDR3 has 15 residues.

The sample here was peripheral blood, taken in a trial of Ad26.COV2.S vaccine versus placebo. The V call is TRBV7-2, the J call TRBJ2-7; TRBD2 is a possible D gene (5 bases). This clonotype was sampled from a person aged 18-65 years who received the Ad26.COV2.S COVID-19 vaccine or a placebo. The CDR3 loop is CASSPNGVAYYEQYF. The CDR3 nucleotides are TGTGCCAGCAGCCCGAACGGGGTAGCTTACTACGAGCAGTACTTC.